This TCR beta chain is from a study of spatial heterogeneity in lung cancer. The time point: sample taken at primary tumor resection. No cell sorting; template was whole RNA from tumor, lung tissue or PBMC. TCRdb redid the calling of the 5' RACE reads with MiXCR, one entry per CDR3 protein. The repertoire holds about 1,900 distinct CDR3 sequences, with over 7.5% as singletons. This CDR3 contains 17 residues. CDR1 and CDR2 (germline): SEHNR, FQNEAQ (reference sequence). V lost 0 bases and J 1 base, leaving 15 bases between the germline ends. By share, this clonotype ranks as medium-sized. This material consisted of normal lung tissue next to the tumor, taken at surgery. The clonotype originates from a male donor with early-stage non-small cell lung cancer. The V call is TRBV7-9, the J call TRBJ2-5; possibly TRBD1 for D (5 bases). In DNA form, the CDR3 reads TGTGCCAGCAGCTTAGCGCTTACTTTGACAGTCCAAGAGACCCAGTACTTC. Amino acid sequence: CASSLALTLTVQETQYF.